This T cell receptor (beta chain) was sequenced during a study of CD8 T cells in ankylosing spondylitis. The CDR3 length is 14 residues. CDR1 and CDR2 from the germline V gene are MNHEY and SVGEGT. Trimming cost V 6 bases and J 4 bases; bases outside gene matches: 5. This clonotype was counted only a few times. As yet, its antigen is unknown. 5'-RACE, quantitative and with molecular barcodes, yielded the TCR beta libraries. In TCRdb, the 5' RACE reads were re-called with MiXCR into one record per CDR3 protein. The sample holds roughly 350,000 distinct CDR3 sequences, around 7.6% seen once. General study points: Clones that were linked to disease were CD8+ and were relatively rare in peripheral blood. Some motif variants were previously reported in reactive arthritis synovial fluid and blood. Blood of patients with ankylosing spondylitis appeared to be characterized by a TCR beta motif of eight highly homologous variants. Disease-linked clones were reportedly significantly enriched in matched ankylosing spondylitis synovial fluid.

The chain carries TRBV6-2 or TRBV6-3 and TRBJ1-5, with 8 bases aligning to TRBD1. Material for sequencing was blood, either unsorted or a sorted T cell fraction (not recorded which). This clonotype was obtained from a male donor with ankylosing spondylitis. In DNA, the CDR3 is TGTGCCAGCAGCAAAACAGGGGGGAATCAGCCCCAGCATTTT. This gives the protein CASSKTGGNQPQHF.